This T cell receptor beta chain was captured by sequencing in a study of graft-versus-host responses after intestinal transplantation (dated by TCRdb to the early 2020s). For context, the study as a whole: The transplants that recipients received were multivisceral, liver-intestinal, or isolated intestinal. Every recipient was given anti-thymocyte globulin induction, followed by around three years of maintenance tacrolimus and steroids. Graft-versus-host and host-versus-graft alloreactive T cell clones were tracked in the graft, circulation and bone marrow after intestinal transplantation using bulk TCR-beta CDR3 sequencing. To identify alloreactive clones, pre-transplant mixed lymphocyte reaction products were sequenced and compared with unstimulated pre-transplant donor and recipient T cells. Of the approximately 25 intestinal transplant recipients enrolled in the cohort, one of whom was a retransplant, a few patients without pretransplant specimens were excluded. A peak of at least 4% donor T cells among recipient peripheral blood mononuclear cells was the definition used for donor T cell macrochimerism. Rather than being sequenced by the commercial service, samples from a few later patients were sequenced in-house on an Illumina MiSeq and processed with MiXCR. The study at large found these results: High GvH to HvG T cell clonal ratios were observed in the allografts of patients with donor T cell macrochimerism. Early after transplant, peak levels of circulating GvH clones were found to be associated with declines in HvG clones. GvH clones were detected in recipient bone marrow, and some of these GvH clones were observed earlier in ileal mucosa or blood, consistent with an intestinal mucosal origin. Conclusions were limited by the relatively low number and heterogeneity of intestinal transplant patients.

The library was made by the immunoSEQ multiplex PCR assay. For most patients, genomic DNA was isolated with the Qiagen DNeasy Blood and Tissue Kit and sent frozen to Adaptive Biotechnologies for TCR sequencing. High-throughput TCR-beta CDR3 sequencing of genomic DNA from most patients was performed by Adaptive Biotechnologies. Turning to the authors' computational methods: TCR sequencing data for 18 patients were retrieved from Adaptive's ImmunoSEQ software; three other patients were processed with MiXCR and VDJtools. To correct CD4 versus CD8 sorting errors, any sequence found in both subsets at a frequency ratio below 5:1 was removed. CDR3 nucleotide sequences shared between donor and recipient were removed because the origin of such sequences could not be assigned. Alloreactive clones required at least 2-fold expansion over unstimulated cells and minimum CFSE-low frequency of 0.002% (template counts) or 0.001% (read counts). A clone was considered mappable if detected in the sequenced pre-transplant spleen, lymph node, or MLR CFSE-low populations of the donor or recipient. Cumulative frequency of alloreactive clones was calculated as a percentage of all sequences weighted by copy number. TCRdb obtained this table from immuneACCESS and retained in-frame rearrangements with V and J assigned. These tables miss some clones; where compared with another copy, unresolved V genes account for less than half of the shortfall, and the remainder is unexplained. The V and J calls and clone size are taken from that table; D and trimming were inferred from the DNA. Present in this sample are 90,000 to 120,000 clones, roughly 87% of which were seen just once. Around 0.73% of the sample is taken by the ten largest.

In the germline V gene, CDR1 corresponds to SGHDT and CDR2 to YYEEEE. V was cut back by 0 bases and J by 1 base, leaving a gap of 4 bases between them. Reading from cysteine to phenylalanine, the CDR3 counts 13 amino acids. Solely the CDR3 DNA is kept, with 39 bases framed from the first base. The sample's time point label is to be understood as: cells obtained before transplantation from donor or recipient. CD3+CD4+ and CD3+CD8+ populations were FACS-sorted from unstimulated pre-transplant donor and recipient cells taken from spleen or lymph nodes. To note about this clone: Its target antigen remains unknown. No base qualities exist here, and no much larger clone lies one base off it.

Material: unstimulated CD4+ T cells sorted from spleen or lymph node cells, obtained before transplant. Recombination connected TRBV5-6 to TRBJ1-1, with no confidently assigned D gene. The sequence was obtained from a human donor who was the organ donor for an intestinal transplant. The DNA is as follows: TGTGCCAGCAGCTTGGACAGGAACACTGAAGCTTTCTTT. It encodes CASSLDRNTEAFF.